A single sample gave rise to the 30 T cell receptor beta chains below, sequenced in a study of PD-1 blockade in classical Hodgkin lymphoma. Each of the patients experienced relapse following autologous stem cell transplantation, and their brentuximab vedotin exposure differed. This table comes from immunoSEQ multiplex PCR, and its TCRdb copy is limited to in-frame clones, with some not included. This table has about 43,000 clones, over 65% appearing once. The sequenced sample was peripheral blood mononuclear cells (PBMCs), obtained before the second cycle of nivolumab. The receptors shown here come from a human donor with classical Hodgkin lymphoma.

The chain is built from TRBV6-5 and TRBJ2-1; 7 bases fit TRBD2. Germline trimming cut 0 bases from V and 4 bases from J; bases unmatched to any gene: 3. Germline V gene lookup returns CDR1 MNHEY and CDR2 SVGAGI. This CDR3 spans 15 amino acids. CDR3 loop: CASSYSGTTYNEQFF. DNA for the CDR3: TGTGCCAGCAGTTACTCTGGGACTACTTACAATGAGCAGTTCTTC.

The J gene is TRBJ1-6, the V gene TRBV6-6; unclear D gene. From germline, CDR1 is MNHNY and CDR2 SVGAGI (reference sequence). This CDR3 is 14 amino acids long. V was clipped by 6 bases and J by 6 bases, with 12 bases between them. In DNA form, the CDR3 reads TGTGCCAGCAGAGCTAGATATCCTAATTCACCCCTCCACTTT. The encoded protein is CASRARYPNSPLHF.

In its sample, this clone was seen once. The J gene is TRBJ2-7, the V gene TRBV12-5; no clear D gene. Trimming stripped 3 bases from V and 1 base from J, with 13 bases between. Germline assignment: CDR1 LGHNT and CDR2 FRNRAP. The CDR3 sequence is 15 residues long. CDR3 protein: CASGFPPWDSYEQYF. The CDR3 bases are TGTGCTAGTGGTTTCCCCCCATGGGATTCCTACGAGCAGTACTTC.

This clone was observed a few times. The chain's CDR3 is CASSSGQSNQPQHF. The CDR3 DNA reads TGTGCCAGCAGCTCGGGACAGAGCAATCAGCCCCAGCATTTT. V is TRBV9 and J is TRBJ1-5; 7 positions match TRBD1. CDR1 SGDLS and CDR2 YYNGEE come from the germline V gene. V was clipped by 4 bases and J by 1 base; unmatched bases: 2. CDR3 length equals 14 residues.

This clone has a handful of counts. The rearrangement uses TRBV21-1 and TRBJ2-3; the tabulated D call, TRBD1, remains unverified against the DNA. TRBV21-1 corresponds to a pseudogene. The CDR3 is 16 residues long. The CDR3 DNA is TGTGCCAGCAGCAACACCGGGACAGGGGCGTCAGATACGCAGTATTTT. As protein: CASSNTGTGASDTQYF.

The J gene is TRBJ2-7, the V gene TRBV4-2; TRBD1 matches at 8 bases. Losses at the gene ends were 0 bases for V and 3 bases for J; bases not matched to a gene: 4. The CDR3 loop spans 15 amino acids. The germline V gene encodes CDR1 LGHNA and CDR2 YNFKEQ. Written as DNA, the CDR3 is TGTGCCAGCAGCCAAGAAGGGACAGGTCGCTACGAGCAGTACTTC. Translating gives CASSQEGTGRYEQYF.

V and J are TRBV4-1 and TRBJ2-3, with D unclear. V was pared by 0 bases and J by 0 bases, with 7 bases between. Germline lookup yields CDR1 MGHRA and CDR2 YSYEKL. CDR3 size: 15 residues. CDR3 sequence reads: CASSQDAPSTDTQYF. CDR3 sequence (DNA): TGCGCCAGCAGCCAAGATGCCCCTAGCACAGATACGCAGTATTTT.

The chain couples TRBV30 to TRBJ1-4; 7 bases are a match to TRBD1. Germline V gene data show CDR1 as GTSNPN and CDR2 as SVGIG (reference sequence). CDR3 length equals 14 residues. V lost 3 bases to trimming and J lost 5 bases; unmatched junction nucleotides: 6. The CDR3 region is CAWRPGQSNEKLFF. As DNA, the CDR3 is TGTGCCTGGAGACCGGGACAGTCAAATGAAAAACTGTTTTTT.

The gene calls are TRBV5-5 and TRBJ1-1; D not certain. This CDR3 is built from 11 residues. CDR1 is SGHKS, CDR2 YYEKEE, per germline (reference sequence). Trimming cost V 5 bases and J 2 bases, with 4 bases left between them. The CDR3 DNA sequence: TGTGCCAGCAGTAAAAACACTGAAGCTTTCTTT. Residues: CASSKNTEAFF. Combining the CDR3 with reference TRBV5-5 and TRBJ1-1 gives the whole variable domain DAGVTQSPTHLIKTRGQQVTLRCSPISGHKSVSWYQQVLGQGPQFIFQYYEKEERGRGNFPDRFSARQFPNYSSELNVNALLLGDSALYLCASSKNTEAFFGQGTRLTVV.

CDR3 nucleotides: TGTGCCAGCAGTTACAACTCTAGGGAGCAGTACTTC. It encodes CASSYNSREQYF. The chain recombines TRBV6-5 with TRBJ2-7; no clear D. Germline V gene lookup returns CDR1 MNHEY and CDR2 SVGAGI. The CDR3 sequence is 12 residues long. V was trimmed by 2 bases and J by 7 bases, leaving 9 bases between them.

The chain joins TRBV9 to TRBJ2-1; 10 bases map to TRBD2. Losses at the gene ends were 4 bases for V and 7 bases for J; bases not matched to a gene: 14. Per germline, CDR1 SGDLS and CDR2 YYNGEE. The CDR3 is 17 residues long. Here the CDR3 DNA reads TGTGCCAGCAGCCAAAACGTACGGACTAGCGGTGATAATGAGCAGTTCTTC. This translates into CASSQNVRTSGDNEQFF.

The chain combines TRBV7-9 with TRBJ2-2; D is ambiguous. The CDR3 has 15 residues. Trimming took 1 base from V and 5 from J, leaving 11 bases between them. From germline, CDR1 is SEHNR and CDR2 FQNEAQ (reference sequence). In DNA form, the CDR3 reads TGTGCCAGCAGCTTAGGGCTCGATCGGACCGGGGAGCTGTTTTTT. It encodes CASSLGLDRTGELFF.

The V call is TRBV7-2, the J call TRBJ2-5; 9 positions match TRBD2. The J call may be mistaken, given a closer DNA end match to TRBJ2-7. This CDR3 is built from 16 residues. In germline, CDR1 is SGHTA, CDR2 FQGNSA. The CDR3 protein is CASSLGNGLARDEQYF. CDR3 DNA: TGTGCCAGCAGCTTAGGCAACGGACTAGCGCGCGACGAGCAGTACTTC.

This rearrangement joins TRBV27 to TRBJ2-7; 7 nucleotides match TRBD2. Trimming cost V 5 bases and J 3 bases; bases outside gene matches: 13. Germline-derived CDR1 and CDR2 are MNHEY and SMNVEV (reference sequence). The CDR3 covers 16 residues. CDR3: CASSTPGLGGNYEQYF. The CDR3 bases are TGTGCCAGCAGTACGCCCGGGTTGGGGGGGAACTACGAGCAGTACTTC.

The rearrangement uses TRBV5-4 and TRBJ2-3; 11 positions match TRBD2. CDR1 and CDR2 (germline): SGHNT, YYREEE (reference sequence). The CDR3 contains 15 residues. Losses at the gene ends were 4 bases for V and 1 base for J; bases not matched to a gene: 2. CDR3 sequence reads: CASSRGLAGTDTQYF. The CDR3, as DNA: TGTGCCAGCAGCCGGGGACTAGCGGGCACAGATACGCAGTATTTT.

This clone turned up a few times. V is TRBV11-2 and J is TRBJ2-1; 8 bases fit TRBD2. This CDR3 contains 15 residues. Germline CDR1 reads SGHAT; CDR2 reads FQNNGV. V gave up 5 bases and J gave up 2 bases; unmatched junction bases: 5. This chain's CDR3 is CASSPSGGTYNEQFF. Here the CDR3 DNA reads TGTGCCAGCAGCCCAAGCGGGGGAACCTACAATGAGCAGTTCTTC.

The V and J genes are TRBV9 and TRBJ2-5; a possible D gene is TRBD2 (6 bases). The end of the DNA is better explained by TRBJ2-7, so the J call may be wrong. The CDR3 runs 14 residues. CDR1 and CDR2 (germline): SGDLS, YYNGEE. CDR3 sequence (DNA): TGTGCCAGCAGCCCCGGGAGTAGCTCCTACGAGCAGTACTTC. It encodes CASSPGSSSYEQYF.

The V call is TRBV19, the J call TRBJ1-1; D possibly corresponds to TRBD1 (6 bases). Trimming removed 7 bases at V and 0 bases at J, with 15 bases between. This CDR3 region has 15 residues. Germline V gives CDR1 LNHDA, CDR2 SQIVND (reference sequence). CDR3 DNA: TGTGCCAGTACCTCGGGACACTTCATGAACACTGAAGCTTTCTTT. The encoded protein is CASTSGHFMNTEAFF.

V usage is TRBV27 and J usage is TRBJ2-7, with a possible D match to TRBD2 (5 bases). The germline CDR1 and CDR2 sequences are MNHEY and SMNVEV (reference sequence). Deletions cut 3 bases from V and 7 bases from J, with 19 bases between. This CDR3 region has 15 residues. The CDR3 DNA reads TGTGCCAGCAGTTTCCAGGACCCAACCATAGCGGAGCAGTACTTC. The encoded protein is CASSFQDPTIAEQYF.

The chain combines TRBV14 with TRBJ2-3, with 13 bases fitting TRBD2. Germline V gene lookup returns CDR1 SGHDN and CDR2 FVKESK. Losses at the gene ends were 4 bases for V and 6 bases for J; bases not matched to a gene: 10. CDR3 size: 17 residues. The CDR3 protein is CASSRILGLAGTDTQYF. The CDR3 DNA sequence: TGTGCCAGCAGCCGGATCCTGGGACTAGCGGGAACCGATACGCAGTATTTT.

The rearrangement joins TRBV19 to TRBJ2-1; 12 bases are shared with TRBD2. Germline CDR1 LNHDA, CDR2 SQIVND (reference sequence). This CDR3 spans 15 amino acids. Trimming took 9 bases from V and 4 from J; bases not matched to a gene: 7. CDR3 coding DNA: TGTGCCAGCGCGACTAGCGGGAGTAGTTACAATGAGCAGTTCTTC. Amino acids: CASATSGSSYNEQFF. The variable domain in full, completed from reference TRBV19 and TRBJ2-1, reads DGGITQSPKYLFRKEGQNVTLSCEQNLNHDAMYWYRQDPGQGLRLIYYSQIVNDFQKGDIAEGYSVSREKKESFPLTVTSAQKNPTAFYLCASATSGSSYNEQFFGPGTRLTVL.

With respect to this clone: The junction differs from germline at one of its ends, possibly a read error. CDR3 sequence reads: CASSLRGTGNAEAFF. CDR3 DNA sequence: TGTGCCAGCAGTTTACGCGGGACAGGGAACGCTGAAGCTTTCTTT. The rearrangement uses TRBV27 and TRBJ1-1; 9 bases agree with TRBD1. CDR1 is MNHEY, CDR2 SMNVEV, per germline (reference sequence). The CDR3 has 15 amino acids.

V and J are TRBV4-2 and TRBJ1-2, with unresolved D. V was cut by 1 base and J by 0 bases, with 12 bases left in between. The CDR3 length is 16 residues. The germline gives CDR1 LGHNA, CDR2 YNFKEQ. The CDR3 DNA is TGTGCCAGCAGCCAAGTTAGGGCGGGAGCTAACTATGGCTACACCTTC. This encodes CASSQVRAGANYGYTF.

The chain employs TRBV9 and TRBJ2-4; TRBD1 agrees at 9 bases. CDR1 SGDLS and CDR2 YYNGEE come from the germline V gene. The V segment lost 0 bases and the J segment 1 base; nucleotides outside the gene matches: 5. The CDR3 length is 17 residues. CDR3: CASSVASGQGAKNIQYF. The CDR3 nucleotides are TGTGCCAGCAGCGTAGCTAGTGGACAGGGGGCCAAAAACATTCAGTACTTC.

The V and J genes are TRBV5-1 and TRBJ2-3; possibly TRBD1 for D (6 bases). Germline CDR1 SGHRS, CDR2 YFSETQ. Trimming took off 4 bases at V and 2 bases at J, with 11 bases between the two ends. The CDR3 covers 14 residues. The CDR3 loop is CASSQGFSTDTQYF. As DNA, the CDR3 is TGCGCCAGCAGCCAGGGGTTCTCCACAGATACGCAGTATTTT.

This rearrangement joins TRBV5-1 to TRBJ1-5; 7 nucleotides line up with TRBD1. This CDR3 is built from 15 residues. The germline V gene encodes CDR1 SGHRS and CDR2 YFSETQ. V trimming: 3 bases; J trimming: 4 bases; junction bases outside the gene matches: 7. CDR3 nucleotide sequence: TGCGCCAGCAGCTGGGGAGACAGGGATAATCAGCCCCAGCATTTT. It is translated as CASSWGDRDNQPQHF.

This clone has more than one count but fewer than ten. V is TRBV2 and J is TRBJ1-4; D gene uncertain. The CDR3 extends over 15 amino acids. The V end lost 2 bases, the J end lost 3 bases, and 10 bases lay between the germline ends. Germline CDR1 is SNHLY and CDR2 is FYNNEI. In nucleotides, the CDR3 is TGTGCCAGCAGTGAAAAAATGGCGGCTAATGAAAAACTGTTTTTT. Residues: CASSEKMAANEKLFF.

The rearrangement joins TRBV19 to TRBJ1-4, with TRBD1 matching over 8 bases. V shed 5 bases, J shed 7 bases, and the junction held 6 bases outside the gene matches. The CDR3 is 14 residues long. The germline V gene encodes CDR1 LNHDA and CDR2 SQIVND (reference sequence). CDR3: CASSVRTGSEKLFF. The CDR3 DNA is TGTGCCAGTAGTGTACGGACAGGGAGTGAAAAACTGTTTTTT.

The chain uses TRBV7-2 and TRBJ1-2; 8 bases match TRBD1. Germline loops: CDR1 SGHTA, CDR2 FQGNSA. V was clipped by 3 bases and J by 8 bases; unmatched bases: 11. CDR3 length: 15 residues. The DNA of the CDR3 is TGTGCCAGCAGCTTTAGACAGGGGAGGCTCGAAGGCTACACCTTC. Residues: CASSFRQGRLEGYTF.

The rearrangement links TRBV9 to TRBJ1-1; D might be TRBD1 (5 bases). V lost 0 bases and J lost 7, with 10 bases in between. Per germline, CDR1 SGDLS and CDR2 YYNGEE. The CDR3 is 13 residues long. For the CDR3, the DNA is TGTGCCAGCAGCGTAGTGGGAGGGGTTGAAGCTTTCTTT. This encodes CASSVVGGVEAFF.